This is a list of T cell receptor beta chains from one sample in a study of a mutant IDH1 vaccine in newly diagnosed glioma. Assay: immunoSEQ multiplex PCR; the TCRdb copy retains only in-frame clones and omits some. Of about 130,000 clones listed, just under 80% were seen once; the top ten hold about 5.5%. These receptors lack a known antigen. The sample was PBMCs, taken from a glioma patient whose treatment included an IDH1 peptide vaccine. Every receptor here comes from a man aged 40-55 years with glioma. Each CDR3 is given with its conserved first and last residue. The D gene is left open where the match is weak. Part of the rows lack a size; the others show once, few, many or a class for expanded clones.

d_call j_call v_call cdr3_length clone_size cdr3_nt cdr3_aa
NA TRBJ2-4 TRBV6-1 13 NA TGTGCCAGCAGCCTCCAGGGGTTTGGCATTCAGTACTTC CASSLQGFGIQYF
TRBD1 TRBJ2-5 TRBV6-6 13 NA TGTGCCAGCAGGGGCCAGGGGGCAGAGACCCAGTACTTC CASRGQGAETQYF
NA TRBJ1-1 TRBV5-5 15 NA TGTGCCAGCAGCTTGGCCAATTTTGCGGTCACTGAAGCTTTCTTT CASSLANFAVTEAFF
NA TRBJ1-1 TRBV19 15 medium-sized TGTGCCAGTAGGATAGACAGGTCTTGGAACACTGAAGCTTTCTTT CASRIDRSWNTEAFF
NA TRBJ1-2 TRBV27 14 NA TGTGCCAGCAGTTTGTACCCAGTCAACTATGGCTACACCTTC CASSLYPVNYGYTF
NA TRBJ2-1 TRBV10-3 13 NA TGTGCCATCAGTGGGCTAGCGAGCAATGAGCAGTTCTTC CAISGLASNEQFF
NA TRBJ2-2 TRBV9 12 NA TGTGCCAGCAGCGCCGACACCGGGGAGCTGTTTTTT CASSADTGELFF
NA TRBJ1-1 TRBV30 11 few TGTGCCTGGAGTAGGAACACTGAAGCTTTCTTT CAWSRNTEAFF
NA TRBJ1-6 TRBV7-2 15 NA TGTGCCAGCAGCTTAGTGGGGGGGGCGAATTCACCCCTCCACTTT CASSLVGGANSPLHF
TRBD2 TRBJ2-7 TRBV19 16 NA TGTGCCAGTAGTGCACATACGGGACTAGCTTCCTACGAGCAGTACTTC CASSAHTGLASYEQYF
TRBD2 TRBJ2-1 TRBV28 16 NA TGTGCCAGCAGTTATCGCGGGAGGATTTTCTACAATGAGCAGTTCTTC CASSYRGRIFYNEQFF
NA TRBJ2-5 TRBV5-4 11 few TGTGCCAGCAGCTTTCAAGAGACCCAGTACTTC CASSFQETQYF
NA TRBJ1-4 TRBV7-2 15 NA TGTGCCAGCAGCCCAGCGCAGGGGACGGGTGAAAAACTGTTTTTT CASSPAQGTGEKLFF
TRBD1 TRBJ2-5 TRBV27 15 NA TGTGCCAGCAGCCTTCTCAAGAACAGGGGAGAGACCCAGTACTTC CASSLLKNRGETQYF
TRBD2 TRBJ2-5 TRBV7-2 16 NA TGTGCCAGCAGCTTAGGACCCCTAGCGGGGGGAGAGACCCAGTACTTC CASSLGPLAGGETQYF
NA TRBJ1-4 TRBV10-2 14 once TGCGCCAGCAGTTCTGGACAGCACAATGAAAAACTGTTTTTT CASSSGQHNEKLFF
NA TRBJ2-3 TRBV28 14 NA TGTGCCAGCAGTTTAAACGGTCCCCCTGTTGCGCAGTATTTT CASSLNGPPVAQYF
NA TRBJ2-2 TRBV5-5 15 NA TGTGCCAGTGGACAGACCCGAACGAACACCGGGGAGCTGTTTTTT CASGQTRTNTGELFF
NA TRBJ2-7 TRBV4-3 17 NA TGCGCCAGCAGCCAAGATATCTCCGCCAGGAGCACCTACGAGCAGTACTTC CASSQDISARSTYEQYF
NA TRBJ1-1 TRBV9 16 NA TGTGCCAGCAGCCCCCGGGGTCTACTACGGAACACTGAAGCTTTCTTT CASSPRGLLRNTEAFF
NA TRBJ1-4 TRBV4-3 16 once TGCGCCAGCAGCCAAGGTGCTCGGGGAAGGTACGAAAAACTGTTTTTT CASSQGARGRYEKLFF
TRBD2 TRBJ2-3 TRBV5-1 16 NA TGCGCCAGCAGCTTGGAGCTAGCGGGTAGCACAGATACGCAGTATTTT CASSLELAGSTDTQYF
NA TRBJ2-3 TRBV6-4 13 NA TGTGCCAGCAGTGACTGGGCCAAGGGTACGCAGTATTTT CASSDWAKGTQYF
NA TRBJ1-1 TRBV7-8 12 few TGTGCCAGCAGCCCGGTGAGGACTGAAGCTTTCTTT CASSPVRTEAFF
TRBD2 TRBJ2-1 TRBV7-2 12 once TGTGCCAGCAGCTCAACAGCGGGGGGGCAGTTCTTC CASSSTAGGQFF
NA TRBJ2-4 TRBV18 16 NA TGTGCCAGCTCACCAAAGGGGGGCGAGGGCAAAAACATTCAGTACTTC CASSPKGGEGKNIQYF
NA TRBJ2-5 TRBV11-2 14 once TGTGCCAGCAGCTTAGGTCTACTTCGCGAGACCCAGTACTTC CASSLGLLRETQYF
NA TRBJ1-1 TRBV6-4 13 few TGTGCCAGCAGTGAGGCCCCGAGGACTGAAGCTTTCTTT CASSEAPRTEAFF
TRBD2 TRBJ2-1 TRBV19 15 NA TGTGCCAGTACCAAGGGGAGCGGGAGGGTAAATGAGCAGTTCTTC CASTKGSGRVNEQFF
TRBD2 TRBJ2-1 TRBV5-1 15 NA TGCGCCAGCAGCTCTGGGACTAGCGGGAGGAATGAGCAGTTCTTC CASSSGTSGRNEQFF
NA TRBJ1-1 TRBV19 14 NA TGTGCCAGTAGCGAGGACAGCTTGGCCACTGAAGCTTTCTTT CASSEDSLATEAFF
NA TRBJ1-2 TRBV5-1 14 NA TGCGCCAGCAAATCCTTGGTACAGAACTATGGCTACACCTTC CASKSLVQNYGYTF
NA TRBJ1-1 TRBV19 14 NA TGTGCCAGTAGTCCCGGACTTCTGAACACTGAAGCTTTCTTT CASSPGLLNTEAFF
TRBD1 TRBJ1-6 TRBV6-5 14 NA TGTGCCAGCAGAACCGGGACAGGGGTGGGACCCCTCCACTTT CASRTGTGVGPLHF
TRBD1 TRBJ1-2 TRBV7-9 16 NA TGTGCCAGCAGCCCAGCGACGGGGGACAGGTACTATGGCTACACCTTC CASSPATGDRYYGYTF
NA TRBJ2-4 TRBV7-2 18 NA TGTGCCAGCAGCTTAGCCCTCGGACCCTTAGGGGCCAAAAACATTCAGTACTTC CASSLALGPLGAKNIQYF
NA TRBJ1-6 TRBV6-5 15 once TGTGCCAGCAGTTACTCTTGGGGGAACCCCTCACCCCTCCACTTT CASSYSWGNPSPLHF
NA TRBJ1-4 TRBV27 14 few TGTGCCAGCAGTTTCCAGGGAATAGGAGAAAAACTGTTTTTT CASSFQGIGEKLFF
NA TRBJ1-4 TRBV19 12 NA TGTGCCAGTAGTATAGAGGGGGAAAAACTGTTTTTT CASSIEGEKLFF
TRBD1 TRBJ1-5 TRBV11-1 14 NA TGTGCCAGCAGCTCGGGACAGGGTAACCAGCCCCAGCATTTT CASSSGQGNQPQHF
NA TRBJ2-7 TRBV10-1 12 NA TGCGCCAGCAGACAGGGCCCCTACGAGCAGTACTTC CASRQGPYEQYF